This entry is about one TCR beta chain. These data originate in a study of cytomegalovirus exposure and HLA in healthy donors. The PCR contained 60 Vbeta and 13 Jbeta primers. TCRdb's copy holds only in-frame clones and misses some; the assay was immunoSEQ multiplex PCR. This table holds about 96,000 clones. The CDR3 totals 13 residues. Unmatched junction bases numbered 2, after V lost 5 bases and J lost 2 bases. CDR1 is MNHEY, CDR2 SMNVEV, per germline (reference sequence). Source material: PBMCs. The source of this sequence is a woman aged 25-40 years in good health and CMV-seronegative. The genes are TRBV27 and TRBJ2-7; TRBD2 agrees at 8 bases. The CDR3 protein is CASSPGGPYEQYF. In DNA, the CDR3 is TGTGCCAGCAGTCCGGGGGGGCCCTACGAGCAGTACTTC.